This record covers a single T cell receptor beta chain. Its matching antigen is unknown. The data originate from a study of shared clonotypes between healthy human individuals. Study-level points and caveats: Depth of sequencing was expected to influence donor clonotype sharing.

Every one of the donors was a Caucasian adult that lived in Nashville, Tennessee. In the sorted-subset replicate PCRs, 200 ng DNA, roughly 30,000 T cell genomes, was used. Produced via immunoSEQ multiplex PCR; TCRdb's table is partial and in-frame only. The sample consists of about 2.4 million clones, 93% of them appearing once. In germline, CDR1 is SQVTM, CDR2 ANQGSEA. V lost 6 bases, J lost 7 bases, and 10 bases stayed unmatched. This CDR3 has 13 amino acids. The genes are TRBV29-1 and TRBJ2-7; 9 bases map to TRBD1. The sequenced material came from naive CD4+ T cells from PBMCs. Subset specified: CD45RA+ positively selected. The TCR comes from a man aged 18 to 29 in good health. Some clones in this sample may be carry-over from other donors' samples. The CDR3 DNA reads as TGCAGCGTCAACACAGGGGGCTCGGGAGAGCAGTACTTC. Its protein is CSVNTGGSGEQYF.